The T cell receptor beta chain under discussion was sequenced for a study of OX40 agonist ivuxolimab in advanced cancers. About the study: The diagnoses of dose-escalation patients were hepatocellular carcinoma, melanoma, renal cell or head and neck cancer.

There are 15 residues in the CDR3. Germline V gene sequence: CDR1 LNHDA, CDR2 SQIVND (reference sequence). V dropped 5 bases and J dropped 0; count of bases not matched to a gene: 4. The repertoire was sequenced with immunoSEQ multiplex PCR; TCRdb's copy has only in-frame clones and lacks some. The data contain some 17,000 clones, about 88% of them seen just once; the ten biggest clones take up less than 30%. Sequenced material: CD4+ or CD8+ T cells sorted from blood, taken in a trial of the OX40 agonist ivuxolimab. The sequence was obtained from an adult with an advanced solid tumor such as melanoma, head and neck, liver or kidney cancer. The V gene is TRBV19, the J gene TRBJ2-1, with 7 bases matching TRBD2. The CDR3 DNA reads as TGTGCCAGTAGTTACGGCGGGAGCTCCTACAATGAGCAGTTCTTC. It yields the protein CASSYGGSSYNEQFF.